This TCR beta chain derives from a study of T cell repertoires in cytomegalovirus infection. Study background: Matching HLA type and CMV infection were both indicated by public TCR beta signatures. Findings of the study overall: Public TCR beta family frequency separated CMV-and-HLA carriers, including in an independent cohort. Dominant in the ex vivo response were TCR beta clonotypes restricted by HLA-C and specific for CMV.

There are a few counts of this clonotype. The antigen remains undetermined. TCRdb called the reads again in MiXCR, with one record for every CDR3 protein. Here the sample spans about 460,000 distinct CDR3 sequences, 11% being singletons. Material for sequencing was PBMCs. This TCR came from a human donor in good health (CMV status not recorded). Some clones in this sample may be carry-over from other donors' samples.

The CDR3 region is CASSLGLGGPGTDTQYF. The CDR3 bases are TGTGCCAGCAGCTTAGGCCTCGGGGGGCCTGGGACAGATACGCAGTATTTT. The rearrangement joins TRBV13 to TRBJ2-3; D perhaps matches TRBD2 (7 bases). CDR3 size: 17 residues. The germline gives CDR1 PRHDT, CDR2 FYEKMQ (reference sequence). Trimming removed 0 bases at V and 3 bases at J, with 16 bases between.